Following are 30 T cell receptor beta chains from one sample sequenced in a study of cytomegalovirus exposure and HLA in healthy donors. The method was immunoSEQ multiplex PCR; TCRdb's version includes in-frame clones alone and lacks a portion of them. The data hold roughly 200,000 clones, with around 81% observed a single time. Sequenced material: PBMCs. Source of these receptors: a woman aged 18-29 years in good health and CMV-seropositive.

This chain connects TRBV7-9 to TRBJ2-1; D is perhaps TRBD1 (5 bases). This CDR3 is built from 13 residues. Trimming removed 3 bases from V and 12 bases from J, with 15 bases in between. The germline V gene has CDR1 SEHNR and CDR2 FQNEAQ (reference sequence). Written as DNA, the CDR3 is TGTGCCAGCAGCTTCGAATCAGGGTTGGGGCAGTTCTTC. It encodes CASSFESGLGQFF.

The chain uses TRBV5-4 and TRBJ2-5; 11 bases line up with TRBD2. Germline V lookup: CDR1 SGHNT, CDR2 YYREEE (reference sequence). This CDR3 contains 15 residues. V shed 4 bases and J 3 bases; nucleotides not matched to a gene: 5. The CDR3, as DNA: TGTGCCAGCAGCCGTAGCGGGGGGGGCGAAGAGACCCAGTACTTC. This translates into CASSRSGGGEETQYF.

The chain has TRBV7-8 and TRBJ1-1; D gene ambiguous. The CDR3 covers 14 residues. Germline CDR1 SGHVS, CDR2 FQNEAQ. The V end lost 1 base, the J end lost 8 bases, and 14 bases lay between the germline ends. CDR3: CASSLEGGPGEAFF. DNA of the CDR3: TGTGCCAGCAGCTTAGAAGGCGGGCCCGGGGAAGCTTTCTTT.

The V gene is TRBV11-2, the J gene TRBJ2-1; 13 bases map to TRBD2. V shed 5 bases and J 3 bases; nucleotides not matched to a gene: 13. CDR3 length: 19 amino acids. The germline CDR1 and CDR2 sequences are SGHAT and FQNNGV. CDR3 DNA sequence: TGTGCCAGCAGCGGACGGACTAGCGGGGGAGAACTACACTACAATGAGCAGTTCTTC. Protein sequence: CASSGRTSGGELHYNEQFF.

The chain couples TRBV5-1 to TRBJ2-7; no clear D gene. Per germline, CDR1 SGHRS and CDR2 YFSETQ. The V gene lost 0 bases and the J gene lost 6 bases, with 4 bases spanning the gap. The CDR3 has 11 amino acids. The CDR3 sequence: CASSLAGEQYF. Here the CDR3 DNA reads TGCGCCAGCAGCTTGGCCGGCGAGCAGTACTTC.

This chain connects TRBV5-5 to TRBJ1-4, with D perhaps TRBD1 (6 bases). The germline CDR1 and CDR2 sequences are SGHKS and YYEKEE (reference sequence). CDR3 size: 15 residues. V was cut by 4 bases and J by 5 bases, with 15 bases left in between. The CDR3 is CASSRQGSRNEKLFF. The CDR3 DNA sequence: TGTGCCAGCAGCAGGCAGGGGTCGCGCAATGAAAAACTGTTTTTT.

CDR3 nucleotides: TGCGCCAGCAGCCAAGATAAGCCTAGCGGGGGAAATACGCAGTATTTT. This encodes CASSQDKPSGGNTQYF. The chain links TRBV4-1 to TRBJ2-3; TRBD2 matches at 10 bases. CDR1 is MGHRA and CDR2 is YSYEKL in the germline V gene. CDR3 size: 16 residues. V shed 0 bases and J 7 bases; nucleotides not matched to a gene: 7.

This chain uses TRBV19 with TRBJ1-1; TRBD1 matches 7 bases. This CDR3 is built from 15 residues. Germline values: CDR1 LNHDA, CDR2 SQIVND (reference sequence). The junction had 8 bases not matched to a gene; V was cut back by 5 bases and J by 2 bases. The CDR3 region has the DNA TGTGCCAGTAGTCGCACCGGGACAGATAACACTGAAGCTTTCTTT. This encodes CASSRTGTDNTEAFF. Full variable domain (remainder filled in from reference TRBV19 and TRBJ1-1): DGGITQSPKYLFRKEGQNVTLSCEQNLNHDAMYWYRQDPGQGLRLIYYSQIVNDFQKGDIAEGYSVSREKKESFPLTVTSAQKNPTAFYLCASSRTGTDNTEAFFGQGTRLTVV.

V and J are TRBV7-9 and TRBJ2-3; D possibly corresponds to TRBD1 (5 bases). V lost 1 base, J lost 6 bases, and 5 bases lay in between. This CDR3 has 12 residues. Germline V lookup: CDR1 SEHNR, CDR2 FQNEAQ (reference sequence). The CDR3 reads CASSLDRDTQYF. Here the CDR3 DNA reads TGTGCCAGCAGCTTAGACAGGGATACGCAGTATTTT.

This clone is a singleton in its sample. The chain is built from TRBV7-2 and TRBJ1-1, with 8 positions matching TRBD1. Germline values: CDR1 SGHTA, CDR2 FQGNSA. The CDR3 is 16 amino acids. V lost 2 bases to trimming and J lost 4 bases; unmatched junction nucleotides: 9. CDR3 DNA sequence: TGTGCCAGCAGCTTATGGCAGGGGGCTCGAGTCACTGAAGCTTTCTTT. This gives the protein CASSLWQGARVTEAFF. Full variable domain (missing parts from reference TRBV7-2 and TRBJ1-1): GAGVSQSPSNKVTEKGKDVELRCDPISGHTALYWYRQSLGQGLEFLIYFQGNSAPDKSGLPSDRFSAERTGGSVSTLTIQRTQQEDSAVYLCASSLWQGARVTEAFFGQGTRLTVV.

The chain is built from TRBV5-6 and TRBJ2-1; a possible D gene is TRBD1 (7 bases). With 0 bases removed from V and 8 bases from J, the gap between germline ends came to 9 bases. The length of the CDR3 is 13 residues. Germline values: CDR1 SGHDT, CDR2 YYEEEE. DNA for the CDR3: TGTGCCAGCAGCTTGGTCAGGGGGGATGAGCAGTTCTTC. Translated: CASSLVRGDEQFF.

This clone was picked up a small number of times. The CDR3 loop is CASSVGTHYEQYF. The CDR3, as DNA: TGTGCCAGCAGCGTCGGGACACACTACGAGCAGTACTTC. J is TRBJ2-7 and V is TRBV7-3; a possible D gene is TRBD1 (6 bases). Trimming took off 5 bases at V and 3 bases at J, with 11 bases between the two ends. This CDR3 comprises 13 residues. The germline V gene encodes CDR1 SGHTA and CDR2 FQGTGA.

This sequence joins TRBV9 and TRBJ1-1; 8 positions agree with TRBD1. Germline trimming cut 4 bases from V and 1 base from J; bases unmatched to any gene: 6. The CDR3 loop spans 15 amino acids. The germline gives CDR1 SGDLS, CDR2 YYNGEE. The CDR3 DNA follows: TGTGCCAGCAGCCCGCCGACAGGGGAGAACACTGAAGCTTTCTTT. This sequence encodes CASSPPTGENTEAFF.

V and J are TRBV12-5 and TRBJ2-7; TRBD1 might be the D (6 bases). The length of the CDR3 is 14 residues. The germline CDR1 and CDR2 sequences are LGHNT and FRNRAP. The germline V and J ends were trimmed by 6 bases and 4 bases, with 16 bases remaining between them. The CDR3 bases are TGTGCTAGTGGGACGGACAGTAAACCTTACGAGCAGTACTTC. Translating it yields CASGTDSKPYEQYF.

V and J are TRBV6-5 and TRBJ1-5; D remains unclear. Germline CDR1 reads MNHEY; CDR2 reads SVGAGI. The CDR3 length is 14 residues. V lost 0 bases and J lost 4, with 7 bases in between. CDR3 coding DNA: TGTGCCAGCAGTTACTCTAGAAAGAATCAGCCCCAGCATTTT. This sequence encodes CASSYSRKNQPQHF.

This clone appeared a few times. The gene calls are TRBV7-3 and TRBJ1-6; D possibly corresponds to TRBD1 (6 bases). The germline CDR1 and CDR2 sequences are SGHTA and FQGTGA. The CDR3 sequence is 15 residues long. Trimming removed 0 bases from V and 8 bases from J, with 11 bases in between. DNA for the CDR3: TGTGCCAGCAGCTTAACCAGGGGTAGTGATTCACCCCTCCACTTT. The encoded protein is CASSLTRGSDSPLHF.

This chain connects TRBV18 to TRBJ2-1; 7 bases match TRBD1. Per the germline V gene, CDR1 is KGHSH and CDR2 is LQKENI. Trimming at V came to 5 bases and at J to 6 bases, leaving 4 bases not matched to a gene. There are 13 residues in the CDR3. The CDR3 DNA reads TGTGCCAGCTCAGGAGACAGGGCCAATGAGCAGTTCTTC. It is translated as CASSGDRANEQFF.

V usage is TRBV7-9 and J usage is TRBJ2-7, with 13 bases that match TRBD2. The V and J ends lost 5 bases and 2 bases, in that order; junction bases with no gene match: 9. The CDR3 has 17 amino acids. Germline CDR1 SEHNR, CDR2 FQNEAQ (reference sequence). CDR3 nucleotide sequence: TGTGCCAGCAGCCCCGGACTAGCGGGGGCCACACCCTACGAGCAGTACTTC. Its translation is CASSPGLAGATPYEQYF.

The chain has TRBV7-8 and TRBJ2-1; TRBD2 agrees at 15 bases. The CDR3 is 16 residues long. The V gene's germline CDR1 is SGHVS and CDR2 FQNEAQ. V gave up 5 bases and J gave up 7 bases; unmatched junction bases: 6. The CDR3 DNA reads TGTGCCAGCAGCCGGCCGGGACTAGCGGGGGGAAATGAGCAGTTCTTC. It translates to CASSRPGLAGGNEQFF.

This clone was recorded only once. The chain joins TRBV18 to TRBJ2-7, with D possibly matching TRBD2 (5 bases). V lost 3 bases, J lost 5 bases, and 17 bases lay in between. CDR1 is KGHSH and CDR2 is LQKENI in the germline V gene. The CDR3 has 15 amino acids. CDR3 sequence: CASSPFETSGDEQYF. The CDR3, as DNA: TGTGCCAGCTCACCGTTCGAGACTTCCGGGGACGAGCAGTACTTC.

The rearrangement links TRBV18 to TRBJ1-6; D remains ambiguous. V lost 4 bases and J lost 6, with 4 bases in between. CDR3 length: 12 amino acids. From germline, CDR1 is KGHSH and CDR2 LQKENI. The CDR3 coding sequence is TGTGCCAGCTCACGGGCTAATTCACCCCTCCACTTT. This encodes CASSRANSPLHF.

The V call is TRBV29-1, the J call TRBJ2-5, with TRBD1 matching over 7 bases. In germline, CDR1 is SQVTM, CDR2 ANQGSEA. V lost 4 bases to trimming and J lost 5 bases; unmatched junction nucleotides: 4. The CDR3 loop spans 12 amino acids. CDR3 amino acids: CSVGGTAETQYF. DNA for the CDR3: TGCAGCGTTGGGGGGACAGCCGAGACCCAGTACTTC.

The chain has TRBV7-9 and TRBJ1-5; D perhaps matches TRBD1 (5 bases). This CDR3 contains 13 residues. CDR1 and CDR2 from the germline V gene are SEHNR and FQNEAQ (reference sequence). V lost 5 bases to trimming and J lost 5 bases, with 10 bases between them. The CDR3 DNA reads as TGTGCCAGCAGCGCAACGGGGGATCAGCCCCAGCATTTT. This encodes CASSATGDQPQHF.

V gene TRBV7-3 combines with J gene TRBJ2-2, with 10 bases matching TRBD2. The CDR3 has 17 residues. Germline CDR1 reads SGHTA; CDR2 reads FQGTGA. Trimming took 4 bases from V and 6 from J; bases not matched to a gene: 11. The chain's CDR3 is CASSWGTNGLAAGELFF. In DNA, the CDR3 is TGTGCCAGCAGCTGGGGGACAAACGGACTAGCGGCCGGGGAGCTGTTTTTT.

This clone has only one observation. The genes are TRBV7-7 and TRBJ2-5, with 7 nucleotides matching TRBD1. Per the germline V gene, CDR1 is SSHAT and CDR2 is FNYEAQ (reference sequence). The CDR3 runs 15 residues. Losses at the gene ends were 5 bases for V and 1 base for J; bases not matched to a gene: 7. The CDR3 DNA sequence: TGTGCCAGCAGCGAGGGACAGTCCCTCCAAGAGACCCAGTACTTC. Protein product: CASSEGQSLQETQYF.

This sequence joins TRBV7-2 and TRBJ2-1; 8 bases agree with TRBD2. The CDR3 is made up of 16 amino acids. The junction had 10 bases not matched to a gene; V was cut back by 4 bases and J by 5 bases. CDR1 is SGHTA and CDR2 is FQGNSA in the germline V gene. Here the CDR3 reads CASSYLKLSGDNEQFF. CDR3 DNA sequence: TGTGCCAGCAGCTATCTTAAGCTTAGCGGGGACAATGAGCAGTTCTTC.

J is TRBJ2-1 and V is TRBV7-9; 14 nucleotides align to TRBD2. The CDR3 covers 17 residues. V shed 0 bases, J shed 9 bases, and the junction held 7 bases outside the gene matches. Germline CDR1 SEHNR, CDR2 FQNEAQ (reference sequence). The CDR3 DNA reads as TGTGCCAGCAGCTTAGCAAAAGGACTAGCGGGGGGCCCTGAGCAGTTCTTC. Translated: CASSLAKGLAGGPEQFF.

This clone was recorded only once. CDR3 coding DNA: TGTGCCAGCAGCGGACGACGGACTAGCATCCAGACCCAGTACTTC. Translated: CASSGRRTSIQTQYF. The chain employs TRBV28 and TRBJ2-5, with 8 bases matching TRBD2. This CDR3 region has 15 residues. The germline V gene has CDR1 MDHEN and CDR2 SYDVKM. The junction had 12 bases not matched to a gene; V was cut back by 6 bases and J by 6 bases.

J is TRBJ2-7 and V is TRBV19; the D gene is possibly TRBD1 (5 bases). Germline V gene lookup returns CDR1 LNHDA and CDR2 SQIVND (reference sequence). Trimming pared 5 bases from V and 0 bases from J, leaving 14 bases between. This CDR3 has 15 amino acids. This chain's CDR3 is CASSATVHSSYEQYF. The CDR3 region has the DNA TGTGCCAGTAGTGCGACAGTACACTCCTCCTACGAGCAGTACTTC.

This chain links TRBV7-9 with TRBJ1-1; D gene uncertain. V dropped 5 bases and J dropped 2 bases, with 6 bases sitting between them. CDR3 length: 12 amino acids. The germline V gene encodes CDR1 SEHNR and CDR2 FQNEAQ (reference sequence). Written as DNA, the CDR3 is TGTGCCAGCAGCCTATTTAACACTGAAGCTTTCTTT. Protein: CASSLFNTEAFF.